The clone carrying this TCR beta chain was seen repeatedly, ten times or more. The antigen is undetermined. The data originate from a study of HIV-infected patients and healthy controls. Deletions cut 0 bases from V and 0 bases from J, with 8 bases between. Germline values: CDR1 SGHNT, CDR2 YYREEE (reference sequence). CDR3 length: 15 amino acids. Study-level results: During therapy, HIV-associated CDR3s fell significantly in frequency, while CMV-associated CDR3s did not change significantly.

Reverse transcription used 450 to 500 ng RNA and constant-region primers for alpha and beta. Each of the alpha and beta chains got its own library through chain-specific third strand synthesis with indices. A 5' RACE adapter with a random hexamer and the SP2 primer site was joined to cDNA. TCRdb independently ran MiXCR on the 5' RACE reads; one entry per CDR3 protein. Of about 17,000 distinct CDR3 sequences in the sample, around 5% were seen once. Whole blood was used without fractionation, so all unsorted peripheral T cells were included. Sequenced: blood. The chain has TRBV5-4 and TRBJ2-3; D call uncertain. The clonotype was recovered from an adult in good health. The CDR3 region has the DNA TGTGCCAGCAGCTTGGTTCCCAGGAGCACAGATACGCAGTATTTT. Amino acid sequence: CASSLVPRSTDTQYF.